These 26 T cell receptor beta chains were all obtained from the same sample, sequenced in a study of glioma-infiltrating T cells. Amplification of TCR alpha and beta CDR3 regions from RNA used iRepertoire nested multiplex PCR. From the multiplex PCR reads, TCRdb called clonotypes with MiXCR, one entry per CDR3 protein. The sample lists about 140,000 distinct CDR3 sequences, more than 35% occurring once. The sequenced sample consisted of glioma tissue, nonneoplastic brain tissue, or PBMCs (not recorded which). Receptors were obtained from a human donor with low-grade glioma or glioblastoma, undergoing nonglioma brain surgery, or in good health (not recorded which).

The V gene is TRBV24-1, the J gene TRBJ2-7, with D tentatively TRBD1 (6 bases). Per the germline V gene, CDR1 is KGHDR and CDR2 is SFDVKD. Deletions cut 7 bases from V and 0 bases from J, with 21 bases between. The CDR3 sequence is 17 residues long. The CDR3: CATSEPHFWDTSYEQYF. The CDR3 coding sequence is TGTGCCACCAGCGAGCCACACTTCTGGGACACCTCCTACGAGCAGTACTTC.

This clonotype was found a few times. V and J are TRBV7-2 and TRBJ1-2; tentative D call: TRBD1 (5 bases). From germline, CDR1 is SGHTA and CDR2 FQGNSA. The CDR3 consists of 12 residues. V lost 3 bases and J lost 7, with 9 bases in between. The DNA for the CDR3 is TGTGCCAGCAGCTTCGGGGCTGGTGGCTACACCTTC. Translated, it gives CASSFGAGGYTF.

There are many counts of this clonotype. The genes are TRBV20-1 and TRBJ1-5; TRBD1 is a possible D gene (5 bases). CDR1 DFQATT and CDR2 SNEGSKA come from the germline V gene (reference sequence). V lost 3 bases and J 0 bases, leaving 18 bases between the germline ends. The CDR3 loop spans 17 amino acids. The CDR3 sequence: CSASPIGQGYSNQPQHF. The CDR3, as DNA: TGCAGTGCTAGCCCGATAGGTCAGGGTTATAGCAATCAGCCCCAGCATTTT.

This clonotype was seen only once. The chain carries TRBV20-1 and TRBJ1-2; D might be TRBD1 (5 bases). The CDR3 consists of 16 residues. Looked up from germline, CDR1 is DFQATT and CDR2 is SNEGSKA (reference sequence). V gave up 6 bases and J gave up 4 bases, with 24 bases separating them. The CDR3 DNA follows: TGCAGTGCCAAAGAGGTGGCGACAGATCGTGGCTATGGCTACACCTTC. It translates to CSAKEVATDRGYGYTF.

In the case of this clonotype: One end of the junction fails to match germline, which may point to a read error. V is TRBV27 and J is TRBJ2-7, with 9 bases fitting TRBD2. There are 13 residues in the CDR3. Looked up from germline, CDR1 is MNHEY and CDR2 is SMNVEV (reference sequence). The CDR3: CASRQSGRPLSNF. The CDR3 coding sequence is TGTGCCAGCAGACAGAGCGGGAGGCCCCTATCCAACTTC.

This clonotype was seen more than once but under ten times. The chain links TRBV6-1 to TRBJ2-7; no reliable D call. The V end lost 9 bases, the J end lost 0 bases, and 24 bases lay between the germline ends. CDR3 length: 17 residues. CDR1 is MNHNS, CDR2 SASEGT, per germline. CDR3 amino acids: CASSHITLPGLSYEQYF. As DNA, the CDR3 is TGTGCCAGTAGTCACATTACACTGCCGGGCCTCTCCTACGAGCAGTACTTC.

The V gene is TRBV6-6, the J gene TRBJ1-5; D ambiguous. V was shortened by 2 bases and J by 6 bases, with 11 bases between the two germline ends. The CDR3 covers 14 residues. The germline V gene encodes CDR1 MNHNY and CDR2 SVGAGI (reference sequence). CDR3 protein: CASSYREMSQPQHF. The CDR3 region has the DNA TGTGCCAGCAGTTACAGGGAAATGAGTCAGCCCCAGCATTTT.

There are a few counts of this clonotype. The V and J genes are TRBV6-5 and TRBJ1-2; D unclear. The germline V gene has CDR1 MNHEY and CDR2 SVGAGI. Trimming pared 6 bases from V and 2 bases from J, leaving 19 bases between. The CDR3 loop spans 16 amino acids. CDR3 sequence: CASSRGGEFRNYGYTF. CDR3 coding DNA: TGTGCCAGCAGCCGCGGTGGGGAATTCCGGAACTATGGCTACACCTTC.

The rearrangement joins TRBV6-6 to TRBJ1-1; 8 bases agree with TRBD1. Unmatched junction bases numbered 9, after V lost 6 bases and J lost 6 bases. The CDR3 runs to 14 residues. CDR1 MNHNY and CDR2 SVGAGI come from the germline V gene (reference sequence). Here the CDR3 DNA reads TGTGCCAGCAGCCACACCGGACAGGGAGCTGAAGCTTTCTTT. Its translation is CASSHTGQGAEAFF.

V gene TRBV27 combines with J gene TRBJ2-7; TRBD1 aligns across 7 bases. The germline V gene has CDR1 MNHEY and CDR2 SMNVEV (reference sequence). V shed 7 bases, J shed 2 bases, and the junction held 11 bases outside the gene matches. The CDR3 contains 15 residues. The CDR3 spells CASTPQRTGAYEQYF. The CDR3 coding sequence is TGTGCCAGCACCCCCCAAAGGACAGGAGCCTACGAGCAGTACTTC.

Worth noting for this clonotype: One end of the junction varies from germline; a read error may be responsible. The V gene is TRBV24-1, the J gene TRBJ2-3; D not certain. Germline V CDR1 and CDR2: KGHDR, SFDVKD. This CDR3 is 12 amino acids long. The CDR3 sequence: CAASDNTDTQYF. The CDR3 region has the DNA TGTGCCGCCAGTGATAACACAGATACGCAGTATTTT.

The table lists this clonotype with a few counts. The chain is built from TRBV6-6 and TRBJ2-5; tentative D call: TRBD2 (5 bases). V was trimmed by 1 base and J by 2 bases, leaving 11 bases between them. CDR3 size: 15 residues. Germline V gene sequence: CDR1 MNHNY, CDR2 SVGAGI (reference sequence). CDR3 in amino acids: CASSYFEGGQETQYF. The CDR3, as DNA: TGTGCCAGCAGTTACTTTGAGGGTGGGCAAGAGACCCAGTACTTC.

The CDR3 sequence is CAVRGPQMNTEAFF. CDR3 nucleotide sequence: TGTGCCGTCCGGGGCCCTCAGATGAACACTGAAGCTTTCTTT. The rearrangement joins TRBV6-2 or TRBV6-3 to TRBJ1-1, with D tentatively TRBD1 (5 bases). Deletions cut 11 bases from V and 0 bases from J, with 16 bases between. The CDR3 runs 14 residues. The germline gives CDR1 MNHEY, CDR2 SVGEGT.

This clonotype was observed many times. The chain is built from TRBV6-6 and TRBJ2-1; D possibly uses TRBD1 or TRBD2 (5 bases each). Germline CDR1 MNHNY, CDR2 SVGAGI (reference sequence). V was clipped by 2 bases and J by 5 bases, with 10 bases between them. The CDR3 loop spans 14 amino acids. The CDR3 coding sequence is TGTGCCAGCAGTTACAAACTAGGGGACAATGAGCAGTTCTTC. This codes for CASSYKLGDNEQFF.

Turning to this clonotype: Being one base from a much bigger clone, this may be a read error. The rearrangement links TRBV6-1 to TRBJ1-1, with a possible D match to TRBD1 (5 bases). The germline gives CDR1 MNHNS, CDR2 SASEGT. This CDR3 region has 15 residues. V dropped 6 bases and J dropped 4 bases, with 18 bases sitting between them. The CDR3 DNA reads as TGTGCCAGCAGGGGGGGAGATTTAAGGGTCACTGAAGCTTTCTTT. Translated, it gives CASRGGDLRVTEAFF.

This sequence joins TRBV2 and TRBJ1-2, with no clear D. Per germline, CDR1 SNHLY and CDR2 FYNNEI. The CDR3 consists of 11 residues. Trimming pared 7 bases from V and 3 bases from J, leaving 6 bases between. The CDR3 is CASMIHYGYTF. DNA of the CDR3: TGTGCCAGCATGATTCACTATGGCTACACCTTC.

The chain has TRBV18 and TRBJ2-1; 10 nucleotides match TRBD2. Germline-derived CDR1 and CDR2 are KGHSH and LQKENI. This CDR3 comprises 13 residues. The junction had 6 bases not matched to a gene; V was cut back by 8 bases and J by 8 bases. Written as DNA, the CDR3 is TGTGCCAGCGGGGCTAGCGGGAGTTATGAGCAGTTCTTC. Its translation is CASGASGSYEQFF.

V and J are TRBV20-1 and TRBJ2-1; perhaps TRBD1 as D (5 bases). Trimming took off 6 bases at V and 6 bases at J, with 9 bases between the two ends. Germline V lookup: CDR1 DFQATT, CDR2 SNEGSKA (reference sequence). The CDR3 has 11 amino acids. The chain's CDR3 is CSALDSNEQFF. CDR3 nucleotides: TGCAGTGCCCTAGACAGCAATGAGCAGTTCTTC.

V gene TRBV20-1 combines with J gene TRBJ2-5; 11 bases are shared with TRBD2. The CDR3 covers 14 residues. The V segment lost 3 bases and the J segment 5 bases; nucleotides outside the gene matches: 5. Germline CDR1 and CDR2: DFQATT and SNEGSKA (reference sequence). The CDR3 DNA is TGCAGTGCTAGGACTAGCGGGGCGTATGAGACCCAGTACTTC. Translated: CSARTSGAYETQYF.

This chain connects TRBV3-1 to TRBJ2-5, with D uncertain. In germline, CDR1 is LGHDT, CDR2 YNNKEL (reference sequence). Trimming took off 0 bases at V and 6 bases at J, with 5 bases between the two ends. The CDR3 has 12 residues. CDR3 sequence (DNA): TGTGCCAGCAGCCAAGATCGTCAGACCCAGTACTTC. It encodes CASSQDRQTQYF.

There are a few counts of this clonotype. The V gene is TRBV27, the J gene TRBJ2-2; no firm D call. This CDR3 is 14 amino acids long. V shed 2 bases and J shed 5 bases, with 9 bases lying between them. Germline values: CDR1 MNHEY, CDR2 SMNVEV (reference sequence). The CDR3 DNA reads TGTGCCAGCAGTTTACAGTTGGCGACCGGGGAGCTGTTTTTT. Translated, it gives CASSLQLATGELFF.

This clonotype was seen a handful of times. This chain links TRBV28 with TRBJ1-2, with 7 bases matching TRBD1. There are 16 residues in the CDR3. Germline CDR1 reads MDHEN; CDR2 reads SYDVKM. V shed 2 bases, J shed 0 bases, and the junction held 6 bases outside the gene matches. Here the CDR3 reads CASSLTGVITNYGYTF. The CDR3 bases are TGTGCCAGCAGTTTAACAGGGGTAATCACTAACTATGGCTACACCTTC.

The chain has TRBV15 and TRBJ2-7; unclear D gene. The DNA matches TRBJ2-1 better at its end, which makes the J call doubtful. CDR1 LNHNV and CDR2 YYDKDF come from the germline V gene (reference sequence). The CDR3 totals 12 residues. The CDR3 DNA sequence: TGTGCCACCAGCAGGAGTTACAATGAGCAGTTCTTC. Translation: CATSRSYNEQFF.

This clonotype was detected only a few times. DNA of the CDR3: TGTCCATCCGGGACGGATACCGGGGAGCTGTTTTTT. This sequence encodes CPSGTDTGELFF. This rearrangement joins TRBV6-1 to TRBJ2-2, with D tentatively TRBD1 or TRBD2 (5 bases each). The germline CDR1 and CDR2 sequences are MNHNS and SASEGT. CDR3 length: 12 residues.

CDR3 amino acids: CASTRDAGRGVSGNTIYF. Here the CDR3 DNA reads TGTGCCAGCACCCGGGACGCAGGGAGAGGAGTCTCTGGAAACACCATATATTTT. The genes are TRBV2 and TRBJ1-3, with TRBD1 as a possible D gene (5 bases). Trimming pared 7 bases from V and 0 bases from J, leaving 22 bases between. The CDR3 sequence is 18 residues long. Per the germline V gene, CDR1 is SNHLY and CDR2 is FYNNEI.

This clonotype came up a few times. The genes are TRBV4-1 and TRBJ1-1; possible D gene TRBD1, 6 bases. Trimming removed 4 bases from V and 6 bases from J, with 18 bases in between. Per germline, CDR1 MGHRA and CDR2 YSYEKL. The CDR3 covers 15 residues. CDR3 coding DNA: TGCGCCAGCAGCCCAGGAAAGGGGGGAGCGGCTGAAGCTTTCTTT. Translation: CASSPGKGGAAEAFF.